This T cell receptor (beta chain) was captured by sequencing in a study of T cell changes during pregnancy in multiple sclerosis (dated by TCRdb to the late 2010s). With regard to the full study: The study examined how the T cell repertoire changed over the course of pregnancy in women with multiple sclerosis.

Regarding this clone: Its binding antigen is unknown. Per-nucleotide qualities are absent, and no much larger clonotype sits a single base away.

Library construction relied on the immunoSEQ multiplex PCR assay. TCRdb obtained this table from immuneACCESS and retained in-frame rearrangements with V and J assigned. These tables miss some clones; where compared with another copy, unresolved V genes account for less than half of the shortfall, and the remainder is unexplained. The sample has 75,000 to 95,000 clones on record, around 94% of them singletons. The ten most abundant clones make up 2% to 2.5% of the sample. Its CDR3 holds 17 amino acids, cysteine through phenylalanine. Only CDR3 DNA remains: 51 bases, in frame from the first base. From V the trimming removes 2 bases and from J it removes 7 bases, while the gene matches leave 11 bases of the junction unaccounted for. According to the germline V gene, CDR1 reads MNHNS and CDR2 reads SASEGT.

The origin of this receptor is a female donor with multiple sclerosis, enrolled in a pregnancy study. The rearranged chain carries TRBV6-1 and TRBJ2-4; 10 middle bases align to TRBD2. Sequenced here: peripheral blood, sampled after pregnancy. The CDR3 region reads CASSETPSGGRANIQYF. The DNA is as follows: TGTGCCAGCAGTGAAACTCCTAGCGGGGGAAGGGCCAACATTCAGTACTTC.